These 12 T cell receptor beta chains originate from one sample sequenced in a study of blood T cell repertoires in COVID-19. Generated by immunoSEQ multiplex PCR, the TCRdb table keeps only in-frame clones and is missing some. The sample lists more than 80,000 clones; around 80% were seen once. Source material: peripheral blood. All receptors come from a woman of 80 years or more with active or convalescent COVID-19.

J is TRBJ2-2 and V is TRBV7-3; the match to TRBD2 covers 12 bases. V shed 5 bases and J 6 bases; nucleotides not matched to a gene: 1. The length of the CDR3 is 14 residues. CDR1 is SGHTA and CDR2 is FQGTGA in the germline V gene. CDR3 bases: TGTGCCAGCAGCCGACTAGCGGGAGCCGGGGAGCTGTTTTTT. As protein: CASSRLAGAGELFF.

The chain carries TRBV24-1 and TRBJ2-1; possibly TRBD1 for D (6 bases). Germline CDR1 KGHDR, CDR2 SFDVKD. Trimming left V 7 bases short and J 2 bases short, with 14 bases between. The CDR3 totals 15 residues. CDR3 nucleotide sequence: TGTGCCACCAGATCCACGCCAGGGGCCTACAATGAGCAGTTCTTC. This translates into CATRSTPGAYNEQFF.

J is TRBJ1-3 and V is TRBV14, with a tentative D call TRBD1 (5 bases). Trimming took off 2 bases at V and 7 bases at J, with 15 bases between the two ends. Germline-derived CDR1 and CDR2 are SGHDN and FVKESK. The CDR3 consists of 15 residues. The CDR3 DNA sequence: TGTGCCAGCAGCCAATTTATGGACACCGGGAACACCATATATTTT. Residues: CASSQFMDTGNTIYF.

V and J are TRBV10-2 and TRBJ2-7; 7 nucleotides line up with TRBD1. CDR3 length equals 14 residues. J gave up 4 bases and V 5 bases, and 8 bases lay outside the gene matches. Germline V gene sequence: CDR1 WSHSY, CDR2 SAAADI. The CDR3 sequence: CASSWTGDTYEQYF. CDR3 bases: TGCGCCAGCAGTTGGACAGGAGATACATACGAGCAGTACTTC.

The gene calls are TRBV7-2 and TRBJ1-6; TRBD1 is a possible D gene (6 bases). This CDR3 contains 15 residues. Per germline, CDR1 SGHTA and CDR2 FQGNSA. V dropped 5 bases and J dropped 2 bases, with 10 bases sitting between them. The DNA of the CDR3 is TGTGCCAGCAGCGGGGGGGGCACCTATAATTCACCCCTCCACTTT. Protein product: CASSGGGTYNSPLHF.

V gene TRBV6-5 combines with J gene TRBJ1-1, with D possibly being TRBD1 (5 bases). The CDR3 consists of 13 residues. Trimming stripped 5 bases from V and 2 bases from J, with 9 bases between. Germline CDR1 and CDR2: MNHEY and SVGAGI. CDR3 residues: CASSRGLNTEAFF. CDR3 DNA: TGTGCCAGCAGTAGGGGCCTAAACACTGAAGCTTTCTTT.

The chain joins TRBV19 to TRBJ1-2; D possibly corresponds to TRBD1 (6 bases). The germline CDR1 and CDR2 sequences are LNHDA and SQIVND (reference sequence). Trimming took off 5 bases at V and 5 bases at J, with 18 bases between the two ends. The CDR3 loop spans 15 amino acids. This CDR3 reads CASSPQQGPGYGYTF. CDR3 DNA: TGTGCCAGTAGTCCGCAACAGGGACCTGGTTATGGCTACACCTTC.

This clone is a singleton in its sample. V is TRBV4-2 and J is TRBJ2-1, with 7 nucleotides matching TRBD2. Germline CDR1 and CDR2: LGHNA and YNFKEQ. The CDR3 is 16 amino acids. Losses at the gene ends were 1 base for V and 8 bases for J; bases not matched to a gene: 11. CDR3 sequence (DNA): TGTGCCAGCAGCCAAGGAGCGGGGACCTTTAATGATGAGCAGTTCTTC. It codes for CASSQGAGTFNDEQFF.

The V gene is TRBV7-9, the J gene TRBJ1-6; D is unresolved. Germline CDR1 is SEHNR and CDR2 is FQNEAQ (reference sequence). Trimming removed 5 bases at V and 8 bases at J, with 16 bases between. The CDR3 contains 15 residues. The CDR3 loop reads CASSPDTSFYSPLHF. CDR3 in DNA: TGTGCCAGCAGCCCTGACACTAGCTTCTATTCACCCCTCCACTTT. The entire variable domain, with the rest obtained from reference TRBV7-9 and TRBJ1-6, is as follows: DTGVSQNPRHKITKRGQNVTFRCDPISEHNRLYWYRQTLGQGPEFLTYFQNEAQLEKSRLLSDRFSAERPKGSFSTLEIQRTEQGDSAMYLCASSPDTSFYSPLHFGNGTRLTVT.

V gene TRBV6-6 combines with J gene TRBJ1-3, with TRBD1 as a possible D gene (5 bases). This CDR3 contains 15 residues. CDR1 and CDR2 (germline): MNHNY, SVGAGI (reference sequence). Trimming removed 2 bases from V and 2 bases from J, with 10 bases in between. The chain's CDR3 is CASSYAAGTGNTIYF. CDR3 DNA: TGTGCCAGCAGTTACGCTGCAGGGACTGGAAACACCATATATTTT.

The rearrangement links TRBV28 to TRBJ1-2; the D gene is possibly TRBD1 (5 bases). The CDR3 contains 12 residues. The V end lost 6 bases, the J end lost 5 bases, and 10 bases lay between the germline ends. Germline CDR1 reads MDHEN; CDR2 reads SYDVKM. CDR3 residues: CASRTPGYGYTF. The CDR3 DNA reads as TGTGCCAGCAGAACCCCAGGGTATGGCTACACCTTC.

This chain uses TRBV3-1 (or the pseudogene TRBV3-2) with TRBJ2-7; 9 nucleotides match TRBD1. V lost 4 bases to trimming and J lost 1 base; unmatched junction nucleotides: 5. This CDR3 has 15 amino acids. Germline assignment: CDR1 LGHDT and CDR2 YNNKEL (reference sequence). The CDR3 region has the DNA TGTGCCAGCAGCCCGTTGGGACAGGGATCCTACGAGCAGTACTTC. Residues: CASSPLGQGSYEQYF.